This is a list of T cell receptor beta chains from one sample in a study of T cells in Graves' hyperthyroidism and ophthalmopathy. TCRdb ran MiXCR on the multiplex PCR reads and lists one entry per CDR3 protein. The table shows around 420,000 distinct CDR3 sequences, with more than 15% occurring only once. The sample comprised blood. These receptors came from a young woman with Graves' hyperthyroidism. Both conserved end residues are part of each CDR3. A D gene is named only where the DNA matches it firmly. Size values are once, few and many counts, or a class for expanded clones, and some rows have none.

V	D	J	size	DNA	CDR3
TRBV7-6	TRBD2	TRBJ2-2	NA	TGTGCCAGCAGCTTAGTAGGGGCTAGCGGGAGGCCGAACACCGGGGAGCTGTTTTTT	CASSLVGASGRPNTGELFF
TRBV19	NA	TRBJ1-2	NA	TGTGCCAGTAGTAGGCCAACTTCAGGCGGTGAAAACTATGGCTACACCTTC	CASSRPTSGGENYGYTF
TRBV6-1	NA	TRBJ1-2	few	TGTGCCAGCACCTACGGGGAGGGTGGCTACACCTTC	CASTYGEGGYTF
TRBV5-6	NA	TRBJ1-2	many	TGTGCCAGCAGCTCCTGGGATGGCTACACCTTC	CASSSWDGYTF
TRBV3-1	TRBD1	TRBJ2-5	many	TGTGCCAGCAGCCATCCCGACACAGGGGAAGAGACCCAGTACTTC	CASSHPDTGEETQYF
TRBV2	NA	TRBJ2-1	many	TGTGCCAGCAGGGGTCAGGGTGGGTCCTACAATGAGCAGTTCTTC	CASRGQGGSYNEQFF
TRBV20-1	TRBD1	TRBJ1-5	many	TGCAGTGCTAGTAGGCCGACAGGGAAAAGGGAACAGCCCCAGCATTTT	CSASRPTGKREQPQHF
TRBV18	TRBD2	TRBJ2-3	many	TGTGCCAGCTCATCCAGCGGGAAGCACACAGATACGCAGTATTTT	CASSSSGKHTDTQYF
TRBV7-3	NA	TRBJ1-1	many	TGTGCCAGCAGCCCCCATCAGGGTGGGAACACTGAAGCTTTCTTT	CASSPHQGGNTEAFF
TRBV19	NA	TRBJ2-7	NA	TGTGCCACCTCATCCGGGACATCGTATTACGAGCAGTACTTC	CATSSGTSYYEQYF
TRBV6-2/TRBV6-3	NA	TRBJ2-1	many	TGTGCCAGCATTACAGGCCCCTACGAGAATGAGCAGTTCTTC	CASITGPYENEQFF
TRBV20-1	TRBD2	TRBJ2-1	few	TGCAGTGCCCCACGGGGCGGGAGAACCTACAATGAGCAGTTCTTC	CSAPRGGRTYNEQFF
TRBV10-3	NA	TRBJ1-1	many	TGTGCCATCAGTGTGTCCGGGACTTACACTGAAGCTTTCTTT	CAISVSGTYTEAFF
TRBV27	TRBD2	TRBJ2-1	NA	TGTGCCAGCAGTCGGCTAGCGGTGGTTGAGCAGTTCTTC	CASSRLAVVEQFF
TRBV6-1	NA	TRBJ2-1	many	TGTGCCAGCACCCCTTCCAGGAATTACAATGAGCAGTTCTTC	CASTPSRNYNEQFF
TRBV19	NA	TRBJ1-1	NA	TGTGCCAGTAGTATAGTACATGTGAACACTGAAGCTCTCTTT	CASSIVHVNTEALF
TRBV5-1	NA	TRBJ2-3	NA	TGCGCCAGCAGCTTTACCGGGTTCACAGATACGCAGTATTTT	CASSFTGFTDTQYF
TRBV9	NA	TRBJ1-5	many	TGTGCCAGCAGCGAGACAGTTAATCAGCCCCAGCATTTT	CASSETVNQPQHF
TRBV9	TRBD1	TRBJ1-2	NA	TGTGCCAGCAGCTATCGACCCGGGACAGGGCTGTATGGCTACACCTTC	CASSYRPGTGLYGYTF
TRBV9	NA	TRBJ2-3	NA	TGTGCCAGCAGCGCGGACCAGGCCCTCGGAACTACGCAGTATTTT	CASSADQALGTTQYF
TRBV20-1	NA	TRBJ2-6	NA	TGCAGTGCTAGAGATCACGGAGGAAGCTCTGGGGCCAACGTCCTGACTTTC	CSARDHGGSSGANVLTF
TRBV20-1	NA	TRBJ2-7	many	TGCAGTGCTAGACCACGGGGAACTAGCCAGCGCGAGCAGTACTTC	CSARPRGTSQREQYF
TRBV19	NA	TRBJ1-1	NA	TGTGCCAGTACAACGGACAGGAACACTGAAGCTTTCTTT	CASTTDRNTEAFF
TRBV6-1	NA	TRBJ1-1	many	TGTGCCAGCAGATCCCCCGGTAGGAACACTGAAGCTTTCTTT	CASRSPGRNTEAFF
TRBV20-1	NA	TRBJ2-7	many	TGCAGTGCTTCCCGGGCACTGGGAGAGCAGTACTTC	CSASRALGEQYF
TRBV20-1	NA	TRBJ1-5	NA	TGCAGTGCTGACGGAGGGAGTGATCAGCCCCAGCATTTT	CSADGGSDQPQHF
TRBV7-9	TRBD2	TRBJ2-3	many	TGTGCCAGCAGCTTAAGGCCGGGGCTAGCGGGGACCACAGATACGCAGTATTTT	CASSLRPGLAGTTDTQYF
TRBV3-1	NA	TRBJ1-2	many	TGTGCCAGCAGCCCCCGGCAGGGATCTTCAGATGGCTACACCTTC	CASSPRQGSSDGYTF
TRBV4-1	NA	TRBJ1-6	NA	TGCGCCAGCAGCCCCAGAGGGGTTGAGGTCTATAATTCACCCCTCCACTTT	CASSPRGVEVYNSPLHF
TRBV5-6	NA	TRBJ2-7	NA	TGTGCCAGCAGCCCCCAGTTCAGGCGAGCATCTTACGAGCAGTACTTC	CASSPQFRRASYEQYF
TRBV5-1	TRBD1	TRBJ1-2	NA	TGCGCCAGCAGCTTGAGGACAGGCCTTGGTGGCTACACCTTC	CASSLRTGLGGYTF
TRBV27	NA	TRBJ1-2	NA	TGTGCCAGCAGTTTATTGGCACAGGGAAGGCAAAACTATGGCTACACCTTC	CASSLLAQGRQNYGYTF
TRBV29-1	NA	TRBJ1-2	few	TGCAGCGTTACCGGGACAAGTTCTGACTATGGCTACACCTTC	CSVTGTSSDYGYTF
TRBV4-1	TRBD2	TRBJ2-7	NA	TGCGCCAGCAGCCAGCCGACTAGCGGGCTTTACGAGCAGTACTTC	CASSQPTSGLYEQYF
TRBV11-2	TRBD2	TRBJ2-7	NA	TGTGCCAGCAGCTTAGGGACTAGCAGCGCAGTCGGGCAGTACTTC	CASSLGTSSAVGQYF
TRBV28	NA	TRBJ1-1	many	TGTGCCAGCAGACCCCTTCGGGACTCACCGAACACTGAAGCTTTCTTT	CASRPLRDSPNTEAFF
TRBV13	NA	TRBJ1-3	many	TGTGCCAGCAGCCAAGGTTCCAGGGGTGGAAACACCATATATTTT	CASSQGSRGGNTIYF
TRBV12-3/TRBV12-4	NA	TRBJ1-4	few	TGTGCCAGCAGGCAATCACAAAGGCTTAATGAAAAACTGTTTTTT	CASRQSQRLNEKLFF
TRBV20-1	TRBD1	TRBJ2-2	few	TGCAGTGCTGGGACAGGGAGGGTCACCGGGGAGCTGTTTTTT	CSAGTGRVTGELFF
TRBV6-4	NA	TRBJ1-2	few	TGTGCCAGCAGTGACTCGGGGAGGGGTTTTGGCTACACCTTC	CASSDSGRGFGYTF
TRBV7-9	NA	TRBJ1-5	few	TGTGCCAGCACCTCGGGGGGAGATCAGCCCCAGCATTTT	CASTSGGDQPQHF
TRBV20-1	NA	TRBJ2-5	many	TGCAGTGCTAGAACCCGGGCAGAGACCCAGTACTTC	CSARTRAETQYF
TRBV7-2	TRBD1	TRBJ2-7	many	TGTGCCAGCAGTCACGGACAGGACTCCTACGAGCAGTACTTC	CASSHGQDSYEQYF
TRBV18	TRBD2	TRBJ2-5	NA	TGTGCCAGCTCACCCACTAGCGGGGGGACGGAGACCCAGTACTTC	CASSPTSGGTETQYF
TRBV7-6	TRBD2	TRBJ2-1	many	TGTGCCAGCAGCTTAGTAACCCTAGCGGGACGCAATGAGCAGTTCTTC	CASSLVTLAGRNEQFF
TRBV14	TRBD1	TRBJ2-1	once	TGTGCCAGCAGCCGTACCGGGACAGGGGGCCCTGAGCAGTTCTTC	CASSRTGTGGPEQFF
TRBV6-4	NA	TRBJ1-4	NA	TGTGCCAGCAGTCCTACAGGGCAGGGTGAAAAACTGTTTTTT	CASSPTGQGEKLFF
TRBV12-3/TRBV12-4	NA	TRBJ1-6	few	TGTGCCAGCAGTTTCCCAAGGGGGGCGAATTCACCCCTCCACTTT	CASSFPRGANSPLHF
TRBV2	NA	TRBJ2-3	NA	TGTGCCAGCAGTGAAGGGCTCGCGCAGTATTTT	CASSEGLAQYF
TRBV28	NA	TRBJ1-2	many	TGTGCCAGCAAGACCCGGGACCAGTTCCACCCTATCTATGGCTACACCTTC	CASKTRDQFHPIYGYTF